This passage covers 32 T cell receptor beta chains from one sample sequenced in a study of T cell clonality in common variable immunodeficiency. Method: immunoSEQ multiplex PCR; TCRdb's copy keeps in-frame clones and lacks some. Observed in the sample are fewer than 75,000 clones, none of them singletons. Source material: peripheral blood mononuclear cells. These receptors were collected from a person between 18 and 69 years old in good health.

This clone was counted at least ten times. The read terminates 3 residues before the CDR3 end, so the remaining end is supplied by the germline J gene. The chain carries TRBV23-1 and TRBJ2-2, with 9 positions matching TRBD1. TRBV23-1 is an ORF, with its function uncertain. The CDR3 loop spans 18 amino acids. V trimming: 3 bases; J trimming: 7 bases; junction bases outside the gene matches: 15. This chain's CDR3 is CASSHTLGQGQLVGELFF. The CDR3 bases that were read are TGCGCCAGCAGTCACACCTTGGGACAGGGTCAATTGGTCGGGGAG.

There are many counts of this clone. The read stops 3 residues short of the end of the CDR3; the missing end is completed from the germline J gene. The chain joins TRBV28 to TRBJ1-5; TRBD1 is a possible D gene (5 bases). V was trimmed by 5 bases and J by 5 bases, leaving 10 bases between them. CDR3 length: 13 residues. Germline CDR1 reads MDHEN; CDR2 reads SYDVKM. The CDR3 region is CASSGGRDQPQHF. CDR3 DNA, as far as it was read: TGTGCCAGCAGTGGGGGGAGGGATCAGCCC.

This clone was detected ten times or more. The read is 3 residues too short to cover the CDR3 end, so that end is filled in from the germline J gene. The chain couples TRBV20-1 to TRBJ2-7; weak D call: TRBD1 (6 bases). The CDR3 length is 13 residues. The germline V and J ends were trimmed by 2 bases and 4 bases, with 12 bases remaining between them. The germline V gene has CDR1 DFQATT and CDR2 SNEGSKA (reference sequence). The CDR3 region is CSARITGFYEQYF. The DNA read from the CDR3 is TGCAGTGCTAGAATTACAGGGTTTTACGAG.

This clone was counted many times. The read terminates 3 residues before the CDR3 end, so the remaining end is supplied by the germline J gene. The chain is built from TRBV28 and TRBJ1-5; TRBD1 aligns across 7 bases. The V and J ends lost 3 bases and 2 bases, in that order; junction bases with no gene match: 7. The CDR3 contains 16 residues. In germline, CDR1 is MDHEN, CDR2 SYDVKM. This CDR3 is CASSLRQGRGNQPQHF. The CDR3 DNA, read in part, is TGTGCCAGCAGTTTGCGACAGGGAAGGGGCAATCAGCCC.

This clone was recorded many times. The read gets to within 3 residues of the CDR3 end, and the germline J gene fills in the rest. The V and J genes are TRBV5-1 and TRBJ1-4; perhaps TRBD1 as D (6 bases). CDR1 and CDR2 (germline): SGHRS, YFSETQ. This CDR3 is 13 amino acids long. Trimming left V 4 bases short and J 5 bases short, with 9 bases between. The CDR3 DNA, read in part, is TGCGCCAGCAGCGTTGGGGGCAATGAAAAA. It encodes CASSVGGNEK. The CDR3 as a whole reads CASSVGGNEKLFF.

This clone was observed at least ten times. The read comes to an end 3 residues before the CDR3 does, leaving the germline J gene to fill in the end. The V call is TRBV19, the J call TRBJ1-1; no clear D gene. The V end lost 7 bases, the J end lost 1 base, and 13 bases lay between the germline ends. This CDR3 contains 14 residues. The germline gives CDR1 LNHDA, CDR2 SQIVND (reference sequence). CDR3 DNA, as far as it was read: TGTGCCAGTACCCCGAGACTGGGGAACACTGAA. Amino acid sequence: CASTPRLGNTE. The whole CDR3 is CASTPRLGNTEAFF.

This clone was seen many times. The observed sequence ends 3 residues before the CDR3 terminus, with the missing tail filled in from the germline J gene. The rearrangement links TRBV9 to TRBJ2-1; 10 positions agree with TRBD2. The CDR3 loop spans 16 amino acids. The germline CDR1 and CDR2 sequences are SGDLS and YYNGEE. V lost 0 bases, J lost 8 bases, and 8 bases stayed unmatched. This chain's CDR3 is CASSVVSGGAFDEQFF. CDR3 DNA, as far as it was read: TGTGCCAGCAGCGTAGTAAGCGGGGGGGCCTTCGATGAG.

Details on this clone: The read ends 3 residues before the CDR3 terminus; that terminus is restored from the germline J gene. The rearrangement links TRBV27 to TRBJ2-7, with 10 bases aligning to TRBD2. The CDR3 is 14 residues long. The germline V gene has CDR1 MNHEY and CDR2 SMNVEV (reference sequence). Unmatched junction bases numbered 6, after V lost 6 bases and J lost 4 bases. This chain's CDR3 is CASRSGTSVYEQYF. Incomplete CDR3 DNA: TGTGCCAGCAGGTCCGGGACTAGCGTGTACGAG.

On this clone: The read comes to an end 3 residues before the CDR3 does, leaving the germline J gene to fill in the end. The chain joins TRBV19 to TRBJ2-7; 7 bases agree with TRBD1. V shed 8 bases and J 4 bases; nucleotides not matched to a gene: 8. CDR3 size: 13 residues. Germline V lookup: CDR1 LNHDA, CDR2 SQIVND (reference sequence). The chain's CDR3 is CASARDSFYEQYF. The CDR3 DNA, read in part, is TGTGCCAGTGCCCGGGACAGTTTTTACGAG.

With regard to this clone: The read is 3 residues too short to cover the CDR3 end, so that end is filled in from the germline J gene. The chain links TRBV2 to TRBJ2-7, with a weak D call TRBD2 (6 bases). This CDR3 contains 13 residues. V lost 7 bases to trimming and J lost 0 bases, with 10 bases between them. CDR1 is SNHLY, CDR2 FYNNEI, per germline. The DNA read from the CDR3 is TGTGCCAGCAACGGACTAAACTCCTACGAG. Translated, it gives CASNGLNSYE. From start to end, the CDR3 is CASNGLNSYEQYF.

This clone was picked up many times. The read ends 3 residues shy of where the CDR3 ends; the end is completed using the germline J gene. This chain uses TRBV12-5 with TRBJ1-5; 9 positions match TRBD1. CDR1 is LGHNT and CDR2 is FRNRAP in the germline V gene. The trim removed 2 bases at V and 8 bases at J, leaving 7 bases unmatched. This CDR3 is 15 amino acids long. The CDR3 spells CASGLHGTGTEPQHF. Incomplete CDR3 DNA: TGTGCTAGTGGTTTGCACGGGACAGGGACGGAGCCC.

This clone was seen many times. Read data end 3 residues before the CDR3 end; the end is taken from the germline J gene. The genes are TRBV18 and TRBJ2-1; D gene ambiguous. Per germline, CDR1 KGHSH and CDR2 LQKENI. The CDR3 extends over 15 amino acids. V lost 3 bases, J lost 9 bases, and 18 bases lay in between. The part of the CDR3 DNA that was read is TGTGCCAGCTCACCTCCCAGCGTCCGGAGTAGTGAG. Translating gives CASSPPSVRSSE. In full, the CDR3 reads CASSPPSVRSSEQFF.

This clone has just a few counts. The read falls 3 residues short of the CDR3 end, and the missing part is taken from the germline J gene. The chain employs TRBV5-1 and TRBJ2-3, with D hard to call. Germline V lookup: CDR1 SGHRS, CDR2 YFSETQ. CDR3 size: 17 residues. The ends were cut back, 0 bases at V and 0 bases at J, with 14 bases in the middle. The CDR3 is CASSLEPARFSTDTQYF. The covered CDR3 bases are TGCGCCAGCAGCTTGGAACCCGCCAGGTTTAGCACAGATACG.

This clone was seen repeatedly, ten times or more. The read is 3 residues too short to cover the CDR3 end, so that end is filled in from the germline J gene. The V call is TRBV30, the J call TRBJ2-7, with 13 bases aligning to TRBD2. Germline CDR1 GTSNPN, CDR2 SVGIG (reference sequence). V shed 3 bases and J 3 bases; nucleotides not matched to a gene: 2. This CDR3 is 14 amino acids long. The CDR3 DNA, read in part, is TGTGCCTGGAGGACTAGCGGGAGGTTCTACGAG. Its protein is CAWRTSGRFYE. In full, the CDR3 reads CAWRTSGRFYEQYF.

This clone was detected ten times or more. The CDR3 DNA, read in part, is TGCAGCGTTGAAACACAGGGGCATAGCACAGATACG. Encoded protein: CSVETQGHSTDT. The full CDR3 protein is CSVETQGHSTDTQYF. The chain is built from TRBV29-1 and TRBJ2-3; the match to TRBD1 covers 7 bases. The read finishes 3 residues shy of the CDR3 end, and the germline J gene is used to complete it. This CDR3 region has 15 residues. J lost 0 bases, V lost 2 bases, and 5 bases had no gene match. Germline values: CDR1 SQVTM, CDR2 ANQGSEA.

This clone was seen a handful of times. The CDR3 bases that were read are TGTGCCAGCAGTACGACTAGCGATCAGTTCTACGAG. Translation: CASSTTSDQFYE. The whole CDR3 protein is CASSTTSDQFYEQYF. V usage is TRBV27 and J usage is TRBJ2-7; 8 bases line up with TRBD2. The CDR3 end lies 3 residues beyond the end of the read and is filled in from the germline J gene. The V segment lost 5 bases and the J segment 3 bases; nucleotides outside the gene matches: 9. The CDR3 consists of 15 residues. Looked up from germline, CDR1 is MNHEY and CDR2 is SMNVEV (reference sequence).

The DNA read from the CDR3 is TGTGCCAGCTCACGGACAGGGGGTCCCTACGAG. This codes for CASSRTGGPYE. The whole CDR3 protein is CASSRTGGPYEQYF. The chain uses TRBV18 and TRBJ2-7, with 10 nucleotides matching TRBD1. Sequencing ends 3 residues short of the CDR3 end; the germline J gene provides the rest. This CDR3 has 14 amino acids. With V trimmed by 4 bases and J by 2 bases, 2 bases remained unmatched. Germline values: CDR1 KGHSH, CDR2 LQKENI.

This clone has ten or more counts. The CDR3 protein is CASSIFSDVWTGSNRKYNEQFF. CDR3 bases read: TGTGCCAGTAGTATATTTAGTGATGTATGGACAGGATCTAACAGGAAATACAATGAG. The chain couples TRBV19 to TRBJ2-1; 7 nucleotides match TRBD1. The read ends 3 residues before the CDR3 terminus; that terminus is restored from the germline J gene. The V gene's germline CDR1 is LNHDA and CDR2 SQIVND (reference sequence). The CDR3 is made up of 22 amino acids. The trim removed 2 bases at V and 4 bases at J, leaving 26 bases unmatched.

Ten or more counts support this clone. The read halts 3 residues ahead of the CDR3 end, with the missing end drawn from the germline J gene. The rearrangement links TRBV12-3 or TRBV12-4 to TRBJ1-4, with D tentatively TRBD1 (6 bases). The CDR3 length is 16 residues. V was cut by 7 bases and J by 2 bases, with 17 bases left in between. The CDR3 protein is CASILGGRGTNEKLFF. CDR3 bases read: TGTGCCAGCATCCTAGGGGGTAGGGGGACTAATGAAAAA.

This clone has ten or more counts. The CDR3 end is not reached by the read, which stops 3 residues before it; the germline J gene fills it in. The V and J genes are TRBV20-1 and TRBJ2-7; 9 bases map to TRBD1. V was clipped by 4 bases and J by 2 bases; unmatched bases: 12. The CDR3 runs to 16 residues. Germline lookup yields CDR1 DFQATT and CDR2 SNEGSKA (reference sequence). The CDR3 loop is CSAKGTGNSGTYEQYF. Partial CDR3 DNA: TGCAGTGCTAAGGGGACAGGGAACAGCGGTACCTACGAG.

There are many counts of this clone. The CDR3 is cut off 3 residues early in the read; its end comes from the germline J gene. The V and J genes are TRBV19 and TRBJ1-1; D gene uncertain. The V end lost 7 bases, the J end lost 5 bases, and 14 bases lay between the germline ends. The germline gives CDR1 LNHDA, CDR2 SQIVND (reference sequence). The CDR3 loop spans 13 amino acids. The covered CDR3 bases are TGTGCCAGTACCCCTGGCAGGTTGACTGAA. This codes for CASTPGRLTE. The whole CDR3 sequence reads CASTPGRLTEAFF. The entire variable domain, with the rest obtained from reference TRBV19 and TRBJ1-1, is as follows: DGGITQSPKYLFRKEGQNVTLSCEQNLNHDAMYWYRQDPGQGLRLIYYSQIVNDFQKGDIAEGYSVSREKKESFPLTVTSAQKNPTAFYLCASTPGRLTEAFFGQGTRLTVV.

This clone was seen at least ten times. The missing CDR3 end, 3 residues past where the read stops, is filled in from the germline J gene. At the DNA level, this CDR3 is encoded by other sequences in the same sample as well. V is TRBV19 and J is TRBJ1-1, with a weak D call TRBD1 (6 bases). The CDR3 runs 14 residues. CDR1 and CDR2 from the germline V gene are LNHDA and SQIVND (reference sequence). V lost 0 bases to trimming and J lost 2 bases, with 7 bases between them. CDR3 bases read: TGTGCCAGTAGTATAGACAGGGGCAACACTGAA. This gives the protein CASSIDRGNTE. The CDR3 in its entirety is CASSIDRGNTEAFF. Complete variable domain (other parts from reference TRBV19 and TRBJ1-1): DGGITQSPKYLFRKEGQNVTLSCEQNLNHDAMYWYRQDPGQGLRLIYYSQIVNDFQKGDIAEGYSVSREKKESFPLTVTSAQKNPTAFYLCASSIDRGNTEAFFGQGTRLTVV.

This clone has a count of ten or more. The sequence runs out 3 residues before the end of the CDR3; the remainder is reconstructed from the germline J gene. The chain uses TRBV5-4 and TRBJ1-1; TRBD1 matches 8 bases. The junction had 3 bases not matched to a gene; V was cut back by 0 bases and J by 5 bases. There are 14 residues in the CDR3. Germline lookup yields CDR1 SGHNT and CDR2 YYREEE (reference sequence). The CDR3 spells CASSLGQGSTEAFF. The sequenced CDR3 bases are TGTGCCAGCAGCTTGGGACAGGGGAGTACTGAA.

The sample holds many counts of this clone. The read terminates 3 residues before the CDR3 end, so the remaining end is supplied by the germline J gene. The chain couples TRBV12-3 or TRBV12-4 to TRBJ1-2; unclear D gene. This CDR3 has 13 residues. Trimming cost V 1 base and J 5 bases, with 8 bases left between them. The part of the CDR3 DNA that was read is TGTGCCAGCAGTTTAGAGACATGGTATGGC. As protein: CASSLETWYG. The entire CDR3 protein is CASSLETWYGYTF.

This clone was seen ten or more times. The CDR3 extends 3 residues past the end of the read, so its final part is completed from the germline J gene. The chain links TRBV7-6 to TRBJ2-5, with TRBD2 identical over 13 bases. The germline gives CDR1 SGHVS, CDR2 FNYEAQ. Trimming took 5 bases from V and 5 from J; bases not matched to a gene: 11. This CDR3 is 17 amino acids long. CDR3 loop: CASSPYTSGRAGETQYF. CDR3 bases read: TGTGCCAGCAGCCCCTACACTAGCGGGAGGGCCGGGGAGACC.

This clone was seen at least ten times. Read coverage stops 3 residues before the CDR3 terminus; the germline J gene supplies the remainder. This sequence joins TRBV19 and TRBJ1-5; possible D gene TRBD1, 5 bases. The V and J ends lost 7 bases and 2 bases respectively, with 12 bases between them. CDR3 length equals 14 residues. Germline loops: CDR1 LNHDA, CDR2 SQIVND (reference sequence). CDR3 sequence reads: CASKLTGGNQPQHF. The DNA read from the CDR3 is TGTGCCAGTAAACTTACAGGCGGCAATCAGCCC.

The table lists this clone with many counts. Here the CDR3 reads CSATGTGDREAFF. The sequenced CDR3 bases are TGCAGCGCAACCGGGACAGGGGACCGAGAA. The chain has TRBV29-1 and TRBJ1-1, with TRBD1 identical over 10 bases. Sequencing ends 3 residues short of the CDR3 end; the germline J gene provides the rest. Per the germline V gene, CDR1 is SQVTM and CDR2 is ANQGSEA. The CDR3 sequence is 13 residues long.

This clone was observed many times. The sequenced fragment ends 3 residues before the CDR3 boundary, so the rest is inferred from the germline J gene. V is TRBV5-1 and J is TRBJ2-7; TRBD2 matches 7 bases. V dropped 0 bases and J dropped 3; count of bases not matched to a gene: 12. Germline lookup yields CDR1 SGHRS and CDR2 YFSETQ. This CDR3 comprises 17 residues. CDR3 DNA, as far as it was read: TGCGCCAGCAGCTTGGATTTCTCGGGCGGGAGAATCTACGAG. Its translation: CASSLDFSGGRIYE. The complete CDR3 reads CASSLDFSGGRIYEQYF.

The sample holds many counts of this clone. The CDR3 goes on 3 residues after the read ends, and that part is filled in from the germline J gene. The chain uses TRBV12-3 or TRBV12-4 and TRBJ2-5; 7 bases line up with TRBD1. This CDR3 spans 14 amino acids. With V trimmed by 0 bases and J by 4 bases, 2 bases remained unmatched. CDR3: CASSLAGGAETQYF. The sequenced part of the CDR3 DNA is TGTGCCAGCAGTTTAGCAGGGGGCGCAGAGACC.

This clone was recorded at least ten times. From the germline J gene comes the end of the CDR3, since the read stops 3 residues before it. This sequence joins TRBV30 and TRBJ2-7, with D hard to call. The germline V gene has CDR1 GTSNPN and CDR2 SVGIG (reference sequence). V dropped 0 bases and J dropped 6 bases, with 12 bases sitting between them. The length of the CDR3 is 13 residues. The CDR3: CAWSVQPALEQYF. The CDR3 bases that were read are TGTGCCTGGAGTGTACAGCCGGCGCTCGAG.

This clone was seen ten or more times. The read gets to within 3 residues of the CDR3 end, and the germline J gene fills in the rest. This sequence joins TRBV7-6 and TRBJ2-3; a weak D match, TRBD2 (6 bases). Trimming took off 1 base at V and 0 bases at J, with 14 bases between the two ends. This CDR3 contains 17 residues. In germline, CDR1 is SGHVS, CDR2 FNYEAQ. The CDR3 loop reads CASSLGGAGFSTDTQYF. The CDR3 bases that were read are TGTGCCAGCAGCTTAGGAGGGGCGGGGTTTAGCACAGATACG.

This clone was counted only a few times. CDR3 DNA (partial): TGTGCCAGCAGTTACTCGAAGGCAGATACG. Its translation: CASSYSKADT. In full, the CDR3 is CASSYSKADTAFF. J is TRBJ1-1 and V is TRBV6-2 or TRBV6-3; D is unresolved. From the germline J gene comes the end of the CDR3, since the read stops 3 residues before it. The CDR3 runs 13 residues. Germline values: CDR1 MNHEY, CDR2 SVGEGT.